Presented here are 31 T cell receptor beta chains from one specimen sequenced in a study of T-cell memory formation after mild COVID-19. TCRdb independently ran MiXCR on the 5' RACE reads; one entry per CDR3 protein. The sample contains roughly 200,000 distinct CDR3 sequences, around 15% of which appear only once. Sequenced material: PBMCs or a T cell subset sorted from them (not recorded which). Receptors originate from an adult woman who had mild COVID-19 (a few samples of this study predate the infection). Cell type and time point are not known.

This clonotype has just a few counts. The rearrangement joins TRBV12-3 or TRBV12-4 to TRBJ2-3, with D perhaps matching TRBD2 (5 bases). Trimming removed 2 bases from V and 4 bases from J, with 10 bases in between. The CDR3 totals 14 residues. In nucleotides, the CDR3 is TGTGCCAGCAGTTTAAGGGAGTTCCCAGATACGCAGTATTTT. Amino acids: CASSLREFPDTQYF.

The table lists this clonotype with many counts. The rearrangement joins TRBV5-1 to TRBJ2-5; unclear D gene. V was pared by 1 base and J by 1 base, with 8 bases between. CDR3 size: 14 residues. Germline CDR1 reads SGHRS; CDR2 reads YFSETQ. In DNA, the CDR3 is TGCGCCAGCAGCTTGAAGGGAATCCAAGAGACCCAGTACTTC. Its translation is CASSLKGIQETQYF. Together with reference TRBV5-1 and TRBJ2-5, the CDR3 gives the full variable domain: KAGVTQTPRYLIKTRGQQVTLSCSPISGHRSVSWYQQTPGQGLQFLFEYFSETQRNKGNFPGRFSGRQFSNSRSEMNVSTLELGDSALYLCASSLKGIQETQYFGPGTRLLVL.

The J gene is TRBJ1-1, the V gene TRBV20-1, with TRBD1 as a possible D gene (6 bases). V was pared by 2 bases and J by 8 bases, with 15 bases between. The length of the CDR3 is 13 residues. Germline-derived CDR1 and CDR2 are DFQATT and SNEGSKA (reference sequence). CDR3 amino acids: CSARTGTLFEAFF. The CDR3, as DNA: TGCAGTGCTAGAACCGGGACATTATTCGAAGCTTTCTTT.

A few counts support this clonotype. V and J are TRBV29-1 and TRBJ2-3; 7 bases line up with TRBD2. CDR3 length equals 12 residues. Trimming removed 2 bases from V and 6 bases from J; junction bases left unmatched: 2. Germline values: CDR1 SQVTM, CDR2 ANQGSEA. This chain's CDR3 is CSVEWGGDTQYF. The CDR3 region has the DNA TGCAGCGTTGAATGGGGAGGGGATACGCAGTATTTT.

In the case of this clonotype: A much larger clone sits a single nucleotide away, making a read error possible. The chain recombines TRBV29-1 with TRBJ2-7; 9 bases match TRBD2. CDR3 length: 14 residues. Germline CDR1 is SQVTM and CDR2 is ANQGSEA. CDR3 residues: CSVAAAGGPYEQCF. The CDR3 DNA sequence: TGCAGCGTTGCGGCTGCGGGAGGGCCGTACGAGCAGTGCTTC.

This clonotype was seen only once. This chain's CDR3 is CSVENKGAHTEAFF. CDR3 coding DNA: TGCAGCGTTGAAAATAAAGGGGCGCACACTGAAGCTTTCTTT. The chain uses TRBV29-1 and TRBJ1-1; D is perhaps TRBD1 (5 bases). V was shortened by 2 bases and J by 3 bases, with 13 bases between the two germline ends. The CDR3 loop spans 14 amino acids. Germline V gene data show CDR1 as SQVTM and CDR2 as ANQGSEA.

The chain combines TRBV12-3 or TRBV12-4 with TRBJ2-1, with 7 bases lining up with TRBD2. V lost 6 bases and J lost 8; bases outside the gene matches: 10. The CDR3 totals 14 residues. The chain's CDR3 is CASSLGLRDHEQFF. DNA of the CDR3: TGTGCCAGCAGCTTGGGACTAAGAGACCATGAGCAGTTCTTC.

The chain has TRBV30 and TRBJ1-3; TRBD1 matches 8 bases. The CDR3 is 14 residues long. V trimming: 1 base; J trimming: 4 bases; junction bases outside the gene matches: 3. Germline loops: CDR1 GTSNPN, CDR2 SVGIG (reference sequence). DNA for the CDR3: TGTGCCTGGAGTGCAGACAGGGGAGGAAACACCATATATTTT. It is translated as CAWSADRGGNTIYF.

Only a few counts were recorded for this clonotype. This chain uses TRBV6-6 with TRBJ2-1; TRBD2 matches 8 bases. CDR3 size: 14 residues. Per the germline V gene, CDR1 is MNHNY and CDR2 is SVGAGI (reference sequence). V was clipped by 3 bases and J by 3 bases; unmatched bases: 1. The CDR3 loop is CASSYSGNYNEQFF. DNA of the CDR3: TGTGCCAGCAGTTATAGCGGGAACTACAATGAGCAGTTCTTC.

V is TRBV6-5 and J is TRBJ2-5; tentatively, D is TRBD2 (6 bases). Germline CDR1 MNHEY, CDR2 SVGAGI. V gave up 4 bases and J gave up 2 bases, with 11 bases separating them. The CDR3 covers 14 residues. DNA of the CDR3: TGTGCCAGCAGTTCGCGGAGGGCGCAAGAGACCCAGTACTTC. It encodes CASSSRRAQETQYF.

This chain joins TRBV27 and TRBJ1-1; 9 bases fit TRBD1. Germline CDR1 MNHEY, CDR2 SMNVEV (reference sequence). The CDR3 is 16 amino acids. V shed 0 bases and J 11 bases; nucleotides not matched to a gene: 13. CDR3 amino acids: CASSLSRQGGALKAFF. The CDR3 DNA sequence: TGTGCCAGCAGTTTATCCCGACAGGGGGGGGCACTGAAGGCTTTCTTT.

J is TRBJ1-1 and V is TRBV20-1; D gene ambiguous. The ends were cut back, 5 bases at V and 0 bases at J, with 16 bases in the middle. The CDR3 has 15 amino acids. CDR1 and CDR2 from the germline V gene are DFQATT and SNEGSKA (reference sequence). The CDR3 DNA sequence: TGCAGTGCTCCTAACCCTTTACGCATGAACACTGAAGCTTTCTTT. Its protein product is CSAPNPLRMNTEAFF.

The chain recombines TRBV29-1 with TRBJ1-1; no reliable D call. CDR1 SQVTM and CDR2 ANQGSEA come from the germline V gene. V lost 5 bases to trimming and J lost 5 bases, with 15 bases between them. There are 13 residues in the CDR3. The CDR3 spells CSVRTNKRTEAFF. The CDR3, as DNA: TGCAGCGTTCGGACCAACAAGAGGACTGAAGCTTTCTTT.

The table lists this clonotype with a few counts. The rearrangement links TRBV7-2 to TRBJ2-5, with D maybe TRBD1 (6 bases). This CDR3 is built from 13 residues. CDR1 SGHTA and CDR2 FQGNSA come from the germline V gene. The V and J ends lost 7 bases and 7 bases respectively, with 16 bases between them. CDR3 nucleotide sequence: TGTGCCAGCACCTTTGGGGGCGCATTGACCCAGTACTTC. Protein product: CASTFGGALTQYF.

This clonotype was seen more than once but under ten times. The CDR3 sequence: CASSRTGSFGYTF. The CDR3 DNA sequence: TGTGCCAGCAGTCGGACAGGGTCCTTTGGCTACACCTTC. The rearrangement uses TRBV12-3 or TRBV12-4 and TRBJ1-2; the match to TRBD1 covers 8 bases. Trimming at V came to 5 bases and at J to 7 bases, leaving 6 bases not matched to a gene. This CDR3 contains 13 residues.

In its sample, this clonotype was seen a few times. CDR3 in DNA: TGTGCCAGCAGTTCGTCGAGCAGGGGGCTCCTCGGCTACACCTTC. Its protein is CASSSSSRGLLGYTF. The rearrangement links TRBV6-2 or TRBV6-3 to TRBJ1-2; 8 bases are shared with TRBD1. The ends lost 4 bases at V and 8 bases at J; junction bases unmatched: 12. Germline-derived CDR1 and CDR2 are MNHEY and SVGEGT. The CDR3 runs 15 residues.

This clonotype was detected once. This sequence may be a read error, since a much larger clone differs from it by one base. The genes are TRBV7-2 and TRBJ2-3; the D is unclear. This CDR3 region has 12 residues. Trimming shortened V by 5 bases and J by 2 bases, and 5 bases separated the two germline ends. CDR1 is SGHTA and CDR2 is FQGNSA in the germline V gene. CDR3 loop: CASSQITDTQYF. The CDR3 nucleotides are TGTGCCAGCAGCCAGATCACAGATACGCAGTATTTT.

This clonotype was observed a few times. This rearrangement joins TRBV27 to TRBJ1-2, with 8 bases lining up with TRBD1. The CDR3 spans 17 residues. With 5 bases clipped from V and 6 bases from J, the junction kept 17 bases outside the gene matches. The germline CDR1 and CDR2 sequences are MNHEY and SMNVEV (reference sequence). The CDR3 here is CASSPGRQGLRMDGYTF. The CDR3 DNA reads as TGTGCCAGCAGTCCCGGTCGACAGGGGCTAAGGATGGATGGCTACACCTTC.

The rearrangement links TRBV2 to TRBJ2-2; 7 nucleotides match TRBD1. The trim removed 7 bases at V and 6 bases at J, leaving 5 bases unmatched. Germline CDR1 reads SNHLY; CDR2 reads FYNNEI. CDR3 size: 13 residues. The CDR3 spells CASNPTGAGELFF. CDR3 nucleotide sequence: TGTGCCAGCAATCCAACAGGGGCCGGGGAGCTGTTTTTT.

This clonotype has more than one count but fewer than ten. CDR3 DNA sequence: TGCAGTGCTAGAGATGGGGCAGGGGGCTTCGAGACCCAGTACTTC. It translates to CSARDGAGGFETQYF. The chain combines TRBV20-1 with TRBJ2-5; the match to TRBD1 covers 8 bases. CDR3 length: 15 residues. Germline V gene data show CDR1 as DFQATT and CDR2 as SNEGSKA (reference sequence). Losses at the gene ends were 0 bases for V and 5 bases for J; bases not matched to a gene: 8.

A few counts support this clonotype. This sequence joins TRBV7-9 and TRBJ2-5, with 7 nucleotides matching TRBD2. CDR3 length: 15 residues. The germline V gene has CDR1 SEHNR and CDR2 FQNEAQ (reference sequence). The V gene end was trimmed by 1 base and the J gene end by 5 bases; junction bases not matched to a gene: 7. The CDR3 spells CASSLVHGGMETQYF. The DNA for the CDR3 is TGTGCCAGCAGCTTAGTCCACGGGGGGATGGAGACCCAGTACTTC.

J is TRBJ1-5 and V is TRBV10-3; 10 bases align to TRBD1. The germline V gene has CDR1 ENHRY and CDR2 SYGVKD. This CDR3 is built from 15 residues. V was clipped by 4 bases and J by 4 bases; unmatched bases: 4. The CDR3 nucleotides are TGTGCCATCAGTGCCGGGACAGGGGTAAATCAGCCCCAGCATTTT. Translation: CAISAGTGVNQPQHF.

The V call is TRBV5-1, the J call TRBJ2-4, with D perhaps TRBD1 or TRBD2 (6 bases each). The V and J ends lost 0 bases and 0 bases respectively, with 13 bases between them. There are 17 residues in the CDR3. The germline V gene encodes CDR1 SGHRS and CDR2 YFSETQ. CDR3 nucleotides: TGCGCCAGCAGCTTGGATCTCGGGGGCTCAGCCAAAAACATTCAGTACTTC. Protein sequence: CASSLDLGGSAKNIQYF. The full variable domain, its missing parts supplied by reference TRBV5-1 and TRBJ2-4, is KAGVTQTPRYLIKTRGQQVTLSCSPISGHRSVSWYQQTPGQGLQFLFEYFSETQRNKGNFPGRFSGRQFSNSRSEMNVSTLELGDSALYLCASSLDLGGSAKNIQYFGAGTRLSVL.

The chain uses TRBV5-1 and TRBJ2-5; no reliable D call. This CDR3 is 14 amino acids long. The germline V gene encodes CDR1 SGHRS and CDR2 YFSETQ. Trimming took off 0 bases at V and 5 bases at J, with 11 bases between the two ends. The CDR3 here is CASSLDLQRETQYF. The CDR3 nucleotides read TGCGCCAGCAGCTTGGACCTCCAAAGGGAGACCCAGTACTTC.

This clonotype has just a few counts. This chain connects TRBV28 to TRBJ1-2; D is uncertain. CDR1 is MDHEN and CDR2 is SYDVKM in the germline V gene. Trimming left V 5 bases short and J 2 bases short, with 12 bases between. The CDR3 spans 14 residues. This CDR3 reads CASSVATRNYGYTF. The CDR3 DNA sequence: TGTGCCAGCAGTGTGGCGACAAGGAACTATGGCTACACCTTC.

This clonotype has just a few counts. CDR3 nucleotide sequence: TGCGCCAGCATAATTACGCGGGGTTACAATGAGCAGTTCTTC. Translation gives CASIITRGYNEQFF. The rearrangement joins TRBV10-2 to TRBJ2-1; TRBD2 might be the D (6 bases). V lost 7 bases and J 4 bases, leaving 14 bases between the germline ends. Germline loops: CDR1 WSHSY, CDR2 SAAADI. CDR3 length equals 14 residues.

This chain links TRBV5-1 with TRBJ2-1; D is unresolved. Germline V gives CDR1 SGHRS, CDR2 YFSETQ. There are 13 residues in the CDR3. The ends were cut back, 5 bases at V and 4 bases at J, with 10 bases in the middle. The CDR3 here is CASRSRRYNEQFF. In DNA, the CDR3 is TGCGCCAGCAGGTCACGCCGATACAATGAGCAGTTCTTC.

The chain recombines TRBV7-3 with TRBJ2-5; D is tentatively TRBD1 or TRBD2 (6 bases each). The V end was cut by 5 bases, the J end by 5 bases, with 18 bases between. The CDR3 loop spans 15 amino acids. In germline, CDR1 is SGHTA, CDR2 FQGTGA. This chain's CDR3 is CASSALGGVKETQYF. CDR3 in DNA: TGTGCCAGCAGCGCGCTGGGGGGCGTCAAGGAGACCCAGTACTTC.

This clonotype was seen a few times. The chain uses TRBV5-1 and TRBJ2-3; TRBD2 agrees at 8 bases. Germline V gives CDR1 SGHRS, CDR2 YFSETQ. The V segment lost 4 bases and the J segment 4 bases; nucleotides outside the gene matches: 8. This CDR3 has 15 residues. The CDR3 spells CASSLGLEGADTQYF. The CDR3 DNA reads TGCGCCAGCAGCCTGGGACTAGAGGGGGCAGATACGCAGTATTTT.

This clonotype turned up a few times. The CDR3 loop reads CAISGSGGTYNEQFF. For the CDR3, the DNA is TGTGCCATCAGTGGTAGCGGGGGGACCTACAATGAGCAGTTCTTC. The rearrangement links TRBV10-3 to TRBJ2-1, with 10 positions matching TRBD2. The trim removed 4 bases at V and 2 bases at J, leaving 2 bases unmatched. There are 15 residues in the CDR3. CDR1 ENHRY and CDR2 SYGVKD come from the germline V gene.

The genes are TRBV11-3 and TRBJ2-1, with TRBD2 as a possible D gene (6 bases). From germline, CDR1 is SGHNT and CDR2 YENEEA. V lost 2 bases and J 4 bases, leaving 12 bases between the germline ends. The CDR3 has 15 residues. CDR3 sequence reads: CASSLFGGAYNEQFF. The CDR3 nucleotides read TGTGCCAGCAGCTTATTCGGGGGAGCGTACAATGAGCAGTTCTTC.